These 28 T cell receptor beta chains share one sample of origin, sequenced in a study of shared T cell receptors in the human thymus. The assay was immunoSEQ multiplex PCR, and TCRdb's table has in-frame clones only and misses some. Altogether about 660,000 clones are present, around nine tenths being singletons, with the ten largest covering 0.008% to 0.011%. These data also featured in a second study, about human thymus T cells.

Sample: thymocytes. All receptors derive from a boy under three years old with a congenital heart defect.

J is TRBJ1-5 and V is TRBV7-2; D possibly corresponds to TRBD1 (5 bases). Germline assignment: CDR1 SGHTA and CDR2 FQGNSA. The V and J ends lost 2 bases and 7 bases respectively, with 12 bases between them. The CDR3 loop spans 14 amino acids. The CDR3 DNA sequence: TGTGCCAGCAGCTTATTCGCGGGGACGCAGCCCCAGCATTTT. The encoded protein is CASSLFAGTQPQHF.

J is TRBJ1-5 and V is TRBV4-1; 7 positions agree with TRBD1. The CDR3 consists of 15 residues. From germline, CDR1 is MGHRA and CDR2 YSYEKL. Trimming took 0 bases from V and 6 from J; bases not matched to a gene: 5. The CDR3 nucleotides are TGCGCCAGCAGCCAAGATGACAGGGCAGGTCAGCCCCAGCATTTT. Encoded protein: CASSQDDRAGQPQHF.

This clone appeared once. The chain's CDR3 is CASSISSGTYEQYF. The CDR3 nucleotides are TGTGCCAGCAGCATCTCTAGCGGGACATACGAGCAGTACTTC. The chain joins TRBV7-2 to TRBJ2-7; 9 positions match TRBD2. The CDR3 runs 14 residues. Germline CDR1 reads SGHTA; CDR2 reads FQGNSA. V dropped 5 bases and J dropped 4; count of bases not matched to a gene: 6.

The rearrangement links TRBV28 to TRBJ2-7; tentatively, D is TRBD2 (5 bases). This CDR3 is 14 amino acids long. V lost 5 bases and J 4 bases, leaving 15 bases between the germline ends. Germline-derived CDR1 and CDR2 are MDHEN and SYDVKM. DNA of the CDR3: TGTGCCAGCAGTCCCCAGACTAACCAGTACGAGCAGTACTTC. Protein product: CASSPQTNQYEQYF.

This clone has only one observation. The chain carries TRBV15 and TRBJ2-1; maybe TRBD2 (5 bases). There are 17 residues in the CDR3. Germline CDR1 reads LNHNV; CDR2 reads YYDKDF (reference sequence). Trimming removed 0 bases at V and 4 bases at J, with 16 bases between. CDR3 in DNA: TGTGCCACCAGCAGAGATCGACGAGGGAGAGGGTACAATGAGCAGTTCTTC. Translation: CATSRDRRGRGYNEQFF.

The rearrangement links TRBV19 to TRBJ1-1; TRBD1 aligns across 7 bases. V lost 3 bases and J lost 1; bases outside the gene matches: 8. This CDR3 contains 16 residues. CDR1 and CDR2 (germline): LNHDA, SQIVND (reference sequence). CDR3 in DNA: TGTGCCAGTAGTATGGTACCGCAGGGGGGGAACACTGAAGCTTTCTTT. Protein product: CASSMVPQGGNTEAFF.

V gene TRBV9 combines with J gene TRBJ2-1; TRBD2 matches at 11 bases. The V gene end was trimmed by 2 bases and the J gene end by 3 bases; junction bases not matched to a gene: 4. The CDR3 has 16 amino acids. Germline CDR1 is SGDLS and CDR2 is YYNGEE. The CDR3 loop reads CASSVPGTSGYNEQFF. In DNA, the CDR3 is TGTGCCAGCAGCGTGCCCGGGACTAGCGGCTACAATGAGCAGTTCTTC.

The CDR3 nucleotides read TGTGCCAGCACCTTATCGACCAGGGATCGTATAGACGAGCAGTACTTC. This encodes CASTLSTRDRIDEQYF. This chain connects TRBV28 to TRBJ2-7; weak D call: TRBD1 (5 bases). The CDR3 consists of 16 residues. CDR1 is MDHEN and CDR2 is SYDVKM in the germline V gene. Trimming took 7 bases from V and 5 from J, leaving 24 bases between them.

The rearrangement joins TRBV27 to TRBJ2-5; D is possibly TRBD2 (5 bases). The CDR3 runs to 15 residues. V lost 4 bases and J lost 1, with 13 bases in between. Germline V gives CDR1 MNHEY, CDR2 SMNVEV (reference sequence). This CDR3 reads CASSSAFGVQETQYF. Here the CDR3 DNA reads TGTGCCAGCAGTTCCGCATTCGGGGTCCAAGAGACCCAGTACTTC.

The CDR3 DNA reads TGTGCCAGCAGTGACCACAGGGGGCTCACCGGGGAGCTGTTTTTT. It yields the protein CASSDHRGLTGELFF. The chain is built from TRBV6-1 and TRBJ2-2; 9 bases are shared with TRBD1. Trimming at V came to 3 bases and at J to 4 bases, leaving 3 bases not matched to a gene. The CDR3 has 15 residues. Germline CDR1 MNHNS, CDR2 SASEGT.

As DNA, the CDR3 is TGTGCCTGGAGTGGGCGGGGGGAGAGCCACACTAGCACAGATACGCAGTATTTT. Translating gives CAWSGRGESHTSTDTQYF. The J gene is TRBJ2-3, the V gene TRBV30; TRBD2 matches 8 bases. V trimming: 1 base; J trimming: 0 bases; junction bases outside the gene matches: 12. The CDR3 runs to 18 residues. Germline V lookup: CDR1 GTSNPN, CDR2 SVGIG (reference sequence).

The V call is TRBV25-1, the J call TRBJ2-2; tentative D call: TRBD2 (6 bases). The CDR3 covers 18 residues. CDR1 and CDR2 (germline): MGHDK, SYGVNS. V was trimmed by 3 bases and J by 2 bases, leaving 19 bases between them. The CDR3 sequence is CASSERGSSGRNTGELFF. CDR3 nucleotides: TGTGCCAGCAGTGAGCGAGGAAGTAGCGGACGTAACACCGGGGAGCTGTTTTTT.

This clone was recorded only once. This rearrangement joins TRBV5-1 to TRBJ2-7; 9 bases line up with TRBD1. The CDR3 consists of 15 residues. CDR1 is SGHRS, CDR2 YFSETQ, per germline. The trim removed 0 bases at V and 2 bases at J, leaving 3 bases unmatched. The CDR3 bases are TGCGCCAGCAGCTTGGCGGGGACAGGGACCTACGAGCAGTACTTC. This translates into CASSLAGTGTYEQYF.

Only one count was recorded for this clone. The genes are TRBV4-2 and TRBJ2-7; tentative D call: TRBD2 (8 bases). Trimming cost V 0 bases and J 4 bases, with 22 bases left between them. Germline loops: CDR1 LGHNA, CDR2 YNFKEQ. This CDR3 spans 18 amino acids. The CDR3 DNA reads TGTGCCAGCAGCCAAGAGGGACAGAGCGGGAGTTTAGTGTACGAGCAGTACTTC. This sequence encodes CASSQEGQSGSLVYEQYF.

The chain carries TRBV15 and TRBJ2-1; TRBD2 agrees at 14 bases. Unmatched junction bases numbered 10, after V lost 1 base and J lost 8 bases. Germline V gives CDR1 LNHNV, CDR2 YYDKDF (reference sequence). This CDR3 comprises 18 residues. CDR3 in DNA: TGTGCCACCAGCAGAGCCCGTAGACTAGCGGGAGGGCCCTATGAGCAGTTCTTC. Its translation is CATSRARRLAGGPYEQFF.

This rearrangement joins TRBV27 to TRBJ2-3; 9 bases map to TRBD2. Germline CDR1 MNHEY, CDR2 SMNVEV (reference sequence). The CDR3 length is 14 residues. V was clipped by 4 bases and J by 6 bases; unmatched bases: 5. The CDR3 DNA reads as TGTGCCAGCAGTTCCGGGACTAGCAGCGATACGCAGTATTTT. Residues: CASSSGTSSDTQYF.

This clone has just a few counts. This chain uses TRBV5-8 with TRBJ1-4, with 7 nucleotides matching TRBD1. V trimming: 3 bases; J trimming: 8 bases; junction bases outside the gene matches: 7. This CDR3 has 14 residues. Germline CDR1 SGHTS, CDR2 YDEGEE. The CDR3 spells CASSSHRGTEKLFF. For the CDR3, the DNA is TGTGCCAGCAGCTCCCACAGGGGAACCGAAAAACTGTTTTTT.

This chain links TRBV30 with TRBJ2-7, with no clear D. CDR1 and CDR2 (germline): GTSNPN, SVGIG (reference sequence). V was shortened by 2 bases and J by 4 bases, with 18 bases between the two germline ends. CDR3 size: 15 residues. The CDR3 DNA follows: TGTGCCTGGAGTCGAGCGCCCAATTTAAAATACGAGCAGTACTTC. Translating it yields CAWSRAPNLKYEQYF.

The chain is built from TRBV29-1 and TRBJ1-2; no clear D gene. The CDR3 is 13 amino acids. Trimming left V 3 bases short and J 2 bases short, with 10 bases between. Germline-derived CDR1 and CDR2 are SQVTM and ANQGSEA. The CDR3 region is CSVEMVTNYGYTF. The CDR3 DNA is TGCAGCGTTGAGATGGTAACAAACTATGGCTACACCTTC.

The rearrangement links TRBV27 to TRBJ1-5, with 7 bases matching TRBD1. Germline CDR1 and CDR2: MNHEY and SMNVEV (reference sequence). The CDR3 spans 14 residues. V lost 6 bases to trimming and J lost 6 bases; unmatched junction nucleotides: 8. This CDR3 is CASSFGGGSQPQHF. The CDR3 DNA follows: TGTGCCAGCAGCTTTGGAGGGGGCAGTCAGCCCCAGCATTTT.

The V gene is TRBV29-1, the J gene TRBJ2-7; 8 bases are shared with TRBD2. The J segment lost 5 bases and the V segment lost 0 bases, leaving 9 bases of the junction unmatched. The germline V gene encodes CDR1 SQVTM and CDR2 ANQGSEA. This CDR3 has 15 amino acids. CDR3: CSVEDSSGSSNEQYF. DNA for the CDR3: TGCAGCGTTGAAGATTCGAGCGGGAGTTCCAACGAGCAGTACTTC.

The chain recombines TRBV19 with TRBJ1-5; TRBD1 matches 7 bases. CDR3 size: 17 residues. In germline, CDR1 is LNHDA, CDR2 SQIVND (reference sequence). With V trimmed by 5 bases and J by 0 bases, 10 bases remained unmatched. The CDR3 sequence is CASSSPDRPHSNQPQHF. The CDR3 DNA reads as TGTGCCAGTAGTTCCCCGGACAGGCCTCATAGCAATCAGCCCCAGCATTTT.

The J gene is TRBJ2-4, the V gene TRBV19; no clear D gene. V was shortened by 1 base and J by 0 bases, with 4 bases between the two germline ends. The CDR3 sequence is 14 residues long. Germline CDR1 and CDR2: LNHDA and SQIVND (reference sequence). CDR3 loop: CASSIALAKNIQYF. CDR3 coding DNA: TGTGCCAGTAGTATAGCCCTAGCCAAAAACATTCAGTACTTC.

The V and J genes are TRBV2 and TRBJ1-5; D unresolved. CDR3 length equals 15 residues. Per the germline V gene, CDR1 is SNHLY and CDR2 is FYNNEI. V was cut by 2 bases and J by 4 bases, with 12 bases left in between. Here the CDR3 reads CASSELAAGNQPQHF. CDR3 in DNA: TGTGCCAGCAGTGAACTTGCGGCCGGGAATCAGCCCCAGCATTTT.

This chain links TRBV5-1 with TRBJ2-3; TRBD2 matches 13 bases. V lost 0 bases to trimming and J lost 4 bases; unmatched junction nucleotides: 11. Germline V gene sequence: CDR1 SGHRS, CDR2 YFSETQ. This CDR3 is 19 amino acids long. The CDR3 protein is CASSLVFGTSGRAADTQYF. The CDR3 bases are TGCGCCAGCAGCTTGGTATTTGGTACTAGCGGGAGGGCAGCAGATACGCAGTATTTT.

J is TRBJ2-7 and V is TRBV10-1; 9 positions match TRBD2. The CDR3 loop spans 18 amino acids. Germline V gene data show CDR1 as WNHNN and CDR2 as SYGVQD (reference sequence). Germline trimming cut 7 bases from V and 3 bases from J; bases unmatched to any gene: 19. The CDR3 sequence: CASINPSGASGDCYEQYF. CDR3 coding DNA: TGCGCCAGCATCAACCCAAGTGGGGCTAGCGGGGATTGCTACGAGCAGTACTTC.

This clone was seen a single time. This chain links TRBV4-3 with TRBJ1-5; D perhaps matches TRBD1 (6 bases). The ends were cut back, 0 bases at V and 4 bases at J, with 22 bases in the middle. The germline V gene has CDR1 LGHNA and CDR2 YSLEER. The CDR3 has 19 residues. CDR3 region: CASSQEHPRGGTQNQPQHF. CDR3 bases: TGCGCCAGCAGCCAAGAACATCCTAGGGGGGGGACCCAGAATCAGCCCCAGCATTTT.

V and J are TRBV4-1 and TRBJ2-7; 8 nucleotides line up with TRBD2. The CDR3 spans 16 residues. V trimming: 0 bases; J trimming: 1 base; junction bases outside the gene matches: 5. From germline, CDR1 is MGHRA and CDR2 YSYEKL. CDR3 in DNA: TGCGCCAGCAGCCAAGACCCTAGCGGGCCTTCCTACGAGCAGTACTTC. This encodes CASSQDPSGPSYEQYF.